The sequence of this TCR beta chain was determined in a study of cytomegalovirus exposure and HLA in healthy donors. Overall study results and limits: The tendency of first-cohort TCR clusters to co-occur in the approximately 120 validation repertoires was identified by a subsequent analysis.

Using immunoSEQ multiplex PCR, the repertoire was profiled, and TCRdb retains in-frame clones only, with some absent. The repertoire consists of about 130,000 clones, with approximately 89% occurring once and the leading ten covering 8% to 9.5%. For this clone: Its matching antigen is unknown.

Sequenced material: PBMCs. The origin of this receptor is a young woman in good health and CMV-seropositive.

CDR3 sequence reads: CASSMEGASTDTQYF. The CDR3 bases are TGTGCCAGTAGTATGGAGGGTGCTAGCACAGATACGCAGTATTTT. The rearrangement joins TRBV19 to TRBJ2-3; weak D call: TRBD2 (6 bases). The CDR3 loop spans 15 amino acids. V dropped 3 bases and J dropped 0 bases, with 10 bases sitting between them. Germline V lookup: CDR1 LNHDA, CDR2 SQIVND (reference sequence).